These T cell receptor beta chains were read from a single sample in a study of human T cells and chemical hapten exposure. Using its own MiXCR run on the RACE reads, TCRdb lists one record per CDR3 protein. In the table there are over 80,000 distinct CDR3 sequences, 9.5% to 13% of which are singletons. The sequencing here drew on whole blood, taken in connection with sensitization to the hapten diphenylcyclopropenone (DPC). These TCRs come from a woman aged 25 to 39 with alopecia areata. Some clones in this sample may be carry-over from other donors' samples. CDR3s include the opening cysteine and the closing phenylalanine or tryptophan. The D gene is left open where the match is weak. Size values are once, few and many counts, or a class for expanded clones, and some rows have none.

v_gene	len	d_gene	j_gene	abundance	CDR3nt	CDR3aa
TRBV7-8	13	.	TRBJ1-1	.	TGTGCCAGCAGCACCACGACACACACTGAAGCTTTCTTT	CASSTTTHTEAFF
TRBV7-2	11	.	TRBJ2-1	many	TGTGCCAGCAGCTTAGCCGGTGAGCAGTTCTTC	CASSLAGEQFF
TRBV28	14	.	TRBJ2-5	.	TGTGCCAGCAGCCCCGAGGGACGGTCCGAGACCCAGTACTTC	CASSPEGRSETQYF
TRBV29-1	11	.	TRBJ2-5	many	TGCAGCGTTGGCAGCCAAGAGACCCAGTACTTC	CSVGSQETQYF
TRBV10-3	11	.	TRBJ2-7	.	TGTGCCATCAGTGAGTCGGACGAGCAGTACTTC	CAISESDEQYF
TRBV10-3	14	.	TRBJ2-3	.	TGTGCCATCAGTGATACAGGAGGCACAGATACGCAGTATTTT	CAISDTGGTDTQYF
TRBV6-2/TRBV6-3	15	.	TRBJ2-2	many	TGTGCCAGCAGTTACGCGACTAGGAACACCGGGGAGCTGTTTTTT	CASSYATRNTGELFF
TRBV9	15	TRBD1	TRBJ2-3	.	TGTGCCAGCAGCGCCAGACAGGGGAGGTCAGATACGCAGTATTTT	CASSARQGRSDTQYF
TRBV11-1	15	.	TRBJ2-1	many	TGTGCCAGCAGTCCATGGAGGGAGGCCCGCAATGAGCAGTTCTTC	CASSPWREARNEQFF
TRBV5-4	13	.	TRBJ1-1	few	TGTGCCAGCAGCCTGACAGCCTACACTGAAGCTTTCTTT	CASSLTAYTEAFF